Listed below are T cell receptor beta chains from one sample, sequenced in a study of regulatory T cells. Clones were sequenced by immunoSEQ multiplex PCR, and TCRdb holds only the in-frame ones, with some missing. This sample has 30,000 to 40,000 clones, with 70% to 90% found just once. Input material: conventional CD4+ T cells sorted from blood. These receptors were collected from a person aged 18 to 35 with CD3G deficiency. The CDR3 runs from the conserved cysteine through the conserved F or W. The D gene is left open where the match is weak. Some rows mark clone size as missing; the rest say once, few, many or name a class of expanded clone.

V gene,J gene,D gene,clone size,CDR3 protein,CDR3 DNA
TRBV6-6,TRBJ1-4,TRBD1,-,CASCLDRANSEKLFF,TGTGCCAGCTGCCTCGACAGGGCAAATTCCGAAAAACTGTTTTTT
TRBV10-2,TRBJ1-1,-,-,CASSGRGAAAFF,TGCGCCAGCAGTGGGCGGGGAGCAGCAGCTTTCTTT
TRBV28,TRBJ2-2,TRBD2,-,CASSRTSGKGGELFF,TGTGCCAGCAGCCGGACTAGCGGGAAAGGCGGGGAGCTGTTTTTT
TRBV28,TRBJ1-5,-,-,CAVGGADQPQHF,TGTGCAGTGGGGGGGGCAGATCAGCCCCAGCATTTT
TRBV27,TRBJ1-1,-,-,CASKRGTSNTEAFF,TGTGCCAGTAAAAGGGGCACCAGCAACACTGAAGCTTTCTTT
TRBV19,TRBJ1-5,-,-,CASSMSSVYSNQPQHF,TGTGCCAGTAGTATGTCGTCGGTTTATAGCAATCAGCCCCAGCATTTT
TRBV28,TRBJ2-7,-,-,CASSRDLFYEQYF,TGTGCCAGCAGTAGGGACCTATTCTACGAGCAGTACTTC
TRBV6-1,TRBJ2-1,-,medium-sized,CASSPMWGSDEQFF,TGTGCCAGCAGCCCCATGTGGGGGTCGGATGAGCAGTTCTTC
TRBV7-9,TRBJ2-3,-,-,CASSIEEGTQYF,TGTGCCAGCAGCATCGAAGAGGGTACGCAGTATTTT
TRBV10-2,TRBJ2-6,TRBD1,-,CASRPGQGTPGANVLTF,TGCGCCAGCAGGCCCGGACAGGGGACCCCTGGGGCCAACGTCCTGACTTTC
TRBV7-8,TRBJ2-7,TRBD1,-,CASSLGGGQGVSYEQYF,TGTGCCAGCAGCTTAGGTGGGGGACAGGGGGTCTCCTACGAGCAGTACTTC
TRBV5-1,TRBJ1-6,TRBD1,-,CASSFGQGAGSPLHF,TGCGCCAGCAGCTTCGGACAGGGGGCAGGATCACCCCTCCACTTT
TRBV7-9,TRBJ2-2,TRBD1,-,CASSLYGDRRTGELFF,TGTGCCAGCAGCTTATACGGGGACAGAAGGACCGGGGAGCTGTTTTTT
TRBV16,TRBJ1-1,-,-,CASSQSSGKAFF,TGTGCCAGCAGCCAATCGTCCGGGAAAGCTTTCTTT
TRBV5-1,TRBJ1-3,-,-,CASSLGGRNSGNTIYF,TGCGCCAGCAGCTTGGGAGGACGCAACTCTGGAAACACCATATATTTT
TRBV5-1,TRBJ1-2,-,-,CASSFSGVGGYTF,TGCGCCAGCAGCTTCTCAGGGGTAGGTGGCTACACCTTC
TRBV11-2,TRBJ2-7,-,-,CASSLQRGEQYF,TGTGCCAGCAGCCTCCAAAGGGGCGAGCAGTACTTC
TRBV30,TRBJ2-1,-,-,CAWSGSYRREQFF,TGTGCCTGGAGCGGAAGTTACAGGCGTGAGCAGTTCTTC
TRBV28,TRBJ2-7,-,-,CASNRGGDVGREQYF,TGTGCCTCGAATAGGGGCGGGGATGTCGGGCGCGAGCAGTACTTC
TRBV6-1,TRBJ2-4,-,-,CASGAQGREDIQYF,TGTGCCAGTGGAGCACAGGGGAGGGAAGACATTCAGTACTTC
TRBV5-1,TRBJ2-5,-,-,CASSLAPEETQYF,TGCGCCAGCAGCTTGGCCCCTGAAGAGACCCAGTACTTC
TRBV6-1,TRBJ1-2,-,-,CASSDPGVEGYTF,TGTGCCAGCAGTGATCCAGGGGTAGAAGGCTACACCTTC
TRBV5-1,TRBJ2-2,-,few,CASSSGVSTGELFF,TGCGCCAGCAGCTCGGGAGTTTCCACCGGGGAGCTGTTTTTT
TRBV11-2,TRBJ2-7,-,-,CASSLSRDDHEQYF,TGTGCCAGCAGCTTATCCAGGGATGATCACGAGCAGTACTTC
TRBV11-2,TRBJ2-2,TRBD1,-,CASSPGTAFGELFF,TGTGCCAGCAGCCCCGGGACAGCTTTCGGGGAGCTGTTTTTT
TRBV21-1,TRBJ1-3,-,-,CAPRAGAIFNGNTIYF,TGTGCCCCCCGGGCAGGGGCAATTTTTAACGGAAACACCATATATTTT
TRBV28,TRBJ2-7,TRBD2,-,CATGGGPLTYEQYF,TGTGCCACCGGGGGGGGGCCCCTCACCTACGAGCAGTACTTC
TRBV30,TRBJ1-2,TRBD1,few,CAWSPGGGGYTF,TGTGCCTGGAGTCCAGGGGGAGGTGGCTACACCTTC
TRBV30,TRBJ1-2,-,-,CAWSKDYNYGYTF,TGTGCCTGGAGTAAAGATTATAACTATGGCTACACCTTC
TRBV28,TRBJ1-5,-,-,CASSQVGPNQPQHF,TGTGCCAGCAGCCAAGTTGGACCGAATCAGCCCCAGCATTTT
TRBV11-2,TRBJ1-1,-,few,CASSLAGRKNTEAFF,TGTGCCAGCAGCTTAGCGGGCAGAAAGAACACTGAAGCTTTCTTT
TRBV18,TRBJ2-7,-,-,CASSLGANRVNEQYF,TGTGCCAGCTCACTCGGGGCCAACAGGGTCAACGAGCAGTACTTC
TRBV11-2,TRBJ2-2,-,-,CASSLVRGTGELFF,TGTGCCAGCAGCTTAGTTCGGGGAACCGGGGAGCTGTTTTTT
TRBV5-1,TRBJ2-3,TRBD2,-,CASSLDGTRDTQYF,TGCGCCAGCAGCTTGGACGGGACTAGGGATACGCAGTATTTT
TRBV5-1,TRBJ2-5,-,-,CASSPGHQGETQYF,TGCGCCAGCAGCCCGGGACACCAAGGAGAGACCCAGTACTTC
TRBV6-1,TRBJ2-7,-,-,CASSGLNEQYF,TGTGCCAGCAGTGGTTTGAACGAGCAGTACTTC
TRBV5-1,TRBJ2-3,TRBD2,-,CASRLAGGADTQYF,TGCGCCAGCAGACTAGCGGGGGGTGCAGATACGCAGTATTTT
TRBV28,TRBJ1-5,TRBD1,-,CASSSTTGFQPQHF,TGTGCCAGCAGTTCTACGACAGGGTTTCAGCCCCAGCATTTT
TRBV28,TRBJ2-7,-,-,CASSLGTFGYEQYF,TGTGCCAGCAGTCTCGGGACTTTCGGCTACGAGCAGTACTTC
TRBV18,TRBJ1-1,TRBD1,-,CASSRTGGSNTEAFF,TGTGCCAGCTCACGGACAGGGGGATCGAACACTGAAGCTTTCTTT
TRBV6-6,TRBJ2-7,-,-,CASSLTMSRPEQYF,TGTGCCAGCAGCCTGACTATGTCACGGCCTGAGCAGTACTTC
TRBV6-1,TRBJ2-7,-,-,CASRLGTAGEQYF,TGTGCCAGCAGACTAGGGACCGCGGGGGAGCAGTACTTC
TRBV7-9,TRBJ2-5,TRBD2,-,CASSLTSEETQYF,TGTGCCAGCAGTTTGACTAGCGAAGAGACCCAGTACTTC
TRBV19,TRBJ2-1,TRBD1,-,CASSTTGALYNEQFF,TGTGCCAGTAGTACCACAGGGGCGCTATACAATGAGCAGTTCTTC
TRBV6-9,TRBJ2-1,TRBD2,-,CASSLGLAGDLSYNEQFF,TGTGCCAGCAGTTTAGGACTAGCGGGGGACCTCTCCTACAATGAGCAGTTCTTC
TRBV28,TRBJ2-3,-,-,CASSPSGPTDTQYF,TGTGCCAGCAGTCCGTCGGGCCCCACAGATACGCAGTATTTT
TRBV6-6,TRBJ1-2,-,-,CASTGHPGGYTF,TGTGCCAGCACAGGCCACCCTGGAGGCTACACCTTC
TRBV28,TRBJ2-7,-,-,CASSSAAEQYF,TGTGCCAGCAGTTCGGCCGCCGAGCAGTACTTC